This T cell receptor (beta chain) was obtained from a study of T cell responses to AZD1222 COVID-19 vaccine. Study as a whole: Whether given at about 4 or about 12 weeks, second doses were pooled.

CDR1 is KGHSH, CDR2 LQKENI, per germline. The CDR3 is 15 residues long. V lost 3 bases, J lost 5 bases, and 2 bases stayed unmatched. Profiling relied on immunoSEQ multiplex PCR, and the TCRdb table lists in-frame clones only, not all of them. The top ten clones hold around 3.6% of a sample with more than 130,000 clones, 90% of them seen once. The chain combines TRBV18 with TRBJ2-7; 15 bases line up with TRBD2. Source: peripheral blood, taken on day 0 of AZD1222 vaccination. This receptor was obtained from an adult in good health. Written as DNA, the CDR3 is TGTGCCAGCTCACCGGGACTAGCGGGAGGCGACGAGCAGTACTTC. Protein product: CASSPGLAGGDEQYF. The variable domain in full, completed from reference TRBV18 and TRBJ2-7, reads NAGVMQNPRHLVRRRGQEARLRCSPMKGHSHVYWYRQLPEEGLKFMVYLQKENIIDESGMPKERFSAEFPKEGPSILRIQQVVRGDSAAYFCASSPGLAGGDEQYFGPGTRLTVT.